This T cell receptor beta chain was documented in a study of T cells in localized non-small cell lung cancer (dated by TCRdb to the early 2020s). Some background on the complete study: The study examined T cell repertoires in 200 to 300 patients with early-stage NSCLC and compared tumors with uninvolved tumor-adjacent lungs. The cohort comprised approximately 240 treatment-naïve NSCLC patients with resected, localized lung tumors. The mean age of the NSCLC patients was around 65 years, with approximately 130 men and 95 to 110 women.

TCR beta CDR3 regions were sequenced from DNA using the immunoSEQ Assay. Per the authors' processing: To compute T cell density, TCR beta template counts were normalized to usable DNA, which was estimated by amplifying housekeeping genes. The preseqR package was used to estimate richness by extrapolating to 400,000 templates for PBMC samples and to 120,000 templates for tissue samples. Clonality was defined as one minus Pielou's evenness. To identify tissue-enriched TCRs, differential abundance testing was run on productive amino-acid clonotypes with a minimum total count of 5 and an alpha of 0.1. The Jaccard Index and the Morisita Overlap Index were used to measure repertoire overlap between compartments. GLIPH clustered TCR beta CDR3s with public tetramer-defined viral CDR3s; viral motifs required at least three viral sequences plus V-gene enrichment. As stored in TCRdb, this immuneACCESS dataset retains in-frame rearrangements with V and J assigned. A fraction of the clones does not appear; measured against another copy, unresolved V genes explain less than half of the discrepancy, and the remainder lacks a known reason. Clonal size and the V and J genes are those of that table, whereas D and trimming came from the DNA. For this sample the table gives about 41,000 clones, of which approximately 90% were detected only once. The ten top clones hold 7.1% of the sample.

CDR1 and CDR2 are read off the germline V gene as SGHTS and YDEGEE. The CDR3, cysteine through phenylalanine, is 15 amino acids long. The entry retains the CDR3 DNA only, 45 bases that are in frame from base 1. At the junction V is shortened by 3 bases and J by 7 bases; bases outside the gene matches: 8. At diagnosis, peripheral blood, uninvolved tumor-adjacent lung and tumor were collected and were preserved as a mix of fresh-frozen and FFPE material. For TCR repertoire profiling, the blood samples were analyzed as peripheral blood mononuclear cells. To note about this clone: Its specific antigen is unknown. No base quality information exists; no much larger clone differs at one position.

Broader findings and caveats from the paper: Because multi-region tumor sequencing was not done, intratumor heterogeneity could not be ruled out. A median of roughly 60 of the top 100 tumor clones turned up in the paired uninvolved adjacent lung, and around 27 of those clones also ranked among the top 100 of that same adjacent lung. Higher T cell density in blood was associated with longer overall survival, whereas higher clonality in adjacent lung was associated with shorter survival. Uninvolved tumor-adjacent lung showed the highest T cell clonality, higher than tumor, which suggests more focused antigenic responses in the uninvolved tumor-adjacent lung. Because the study design was exploratory, TCR variables were selected using unadjusted p-values without false-discovery rate correction.

The source material was peripheral blood, sampled before any cancer treatment. This TCR derives from a woman between 18 and 55 years old with stage III lung adenocarcinoma. The sequence is built from TRBV5-8 and TRBJ2-1; TRBD2 fits 9 bases in the junction. In nucleotide form, the sequence is TGTGCCAGCAGCTCCCCTAGCGGGGTACGAAATGAGCAGTTCTTC. Translated, this is CASSSPSGVRNEQFF.